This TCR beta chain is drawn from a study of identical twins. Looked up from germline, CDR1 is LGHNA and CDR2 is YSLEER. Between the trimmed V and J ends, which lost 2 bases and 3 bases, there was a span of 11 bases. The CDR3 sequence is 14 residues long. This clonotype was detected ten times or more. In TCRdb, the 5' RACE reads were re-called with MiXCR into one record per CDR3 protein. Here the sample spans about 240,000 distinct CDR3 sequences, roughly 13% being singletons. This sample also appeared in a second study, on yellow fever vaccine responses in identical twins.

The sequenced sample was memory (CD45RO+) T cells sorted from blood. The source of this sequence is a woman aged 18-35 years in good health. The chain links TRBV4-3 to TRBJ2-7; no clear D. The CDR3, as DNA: TGCGCCAGCAGCCAACGACACCTGCTCTACGAGCAGTACTTC. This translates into CASSQRHLLYEQYF.